The 27 T cell receptor beta chains listed next were all sequenced from one sample in a study of blood T cell repertoires in COVID-19. This table comes from immunoSEQ multiplex PCR, and its TCRdb copy is limited to in-frame clones, with some not included. Of 200,000 to 300,000 clones in the sample, roughly 79% were seen once. Sequencing was done on a sample of peripheral blood. The receptors derive from a woman older than 75 with COVID-19, enrolled during active disease.

The V call is TRBV28, the J call TRBJ1-2; possible D gene TRBD1, 6 bases. Trimming removed 6 bases at V and 7 bases at J, with 15 bases between. Germline V gene sequence: CDR1 MDHEN, CDR2 SYDVKM. The CDR3 sequence is 13 residues long. The chain's CDR3 is CASRRDTVGGYTF. DNA for the CDR3: TGTGCCAGCAGACGGGACACGGTGGGTGGCTACACCTTC.

The chain couples TRBV14 to TRBJ2-4; 10 bases map to TRBD2. After removal of 2 bases from V and 5 bases from J, the junction contained 6 bases not matched to a gene. The CDR3 is 16 residues long. The germline V gene encodes CDR1 SGHDN and CDR2 FVKESK. In DNA form, the CDR3 reads TGTGCCAGCAGCCAACTAGCGGGAGTGGGCCAAAACATTCAGTACTTC. Protein sequence: CASSQLAGVGQNIQYF.

J is TRBJ1-2 and V is TRBV4-3, with unresolved D. Trimming removed 4 bases at V and 4 bases at J, with 13 bases between. The CDR3 has 14 amino acids. The germline V gene encodes CDR1 LGHNA and CDR2 YSLEER. DNA of the CDR3: TGCGCCAGCAGCCCCAATCTAGGTCTCTATGGCTACACCTTC. It codes for CASSPNLGLYGYTF.

The rearrangement joins TRBV5-5 to TRBJ2-1; TRBD2 aligns across 8 bases. The CDR3 consists of 14 residues. In germline, CDR1 is SGHKS, CDR2 YYEKEE (reference sequence). With 7 bases clipped from V and 6 bases from J, the junction kept 9 bases outside the gene matches. CDR3 DNA sequence: TGTGCCAGCCGAGCGGGAGTAAGTGGCAATGAGCAGTTCTTC. It yields the protein CASRAGVSGNEQFF.

V is TRBV5-1 and J is TRBJ2-3; tentative D call: TRBD2 (6 bases). V was cut by 4 bases and J by 5 bases, with 14 bases left in between. CDR1 is SGHRS and CDR2 is YFSETQ in the germline V gene. The CDR3 has 14 residues. Here the CDR3 reads CASSGLSYGDTQYF. The CDR3, as DNA: TGCGCCAGCAGCGGACTAAGCTATGGAGATACGCAGTATTTT.

V and J are TRBV5-4 and TRBJ1-2; D is possibly TRBD1 (5 bases). There are 13 residues in the CDR3. The V gene's germline CDR1 is SGHNT and CDR2 YYREEE (reference sequence). V was trimmed by 1 base and J by 4 bases, leaving 8 bases between them. CDR3 residues: CASSLQGGYGYTF. CDR3 nucleotide sequence: TGTGCCAGCAGCTTGCAGGGTGGCTATGGCTACACCTTC. Complete variable domain (other parts from reference TRBV5-4 and TRBJ1-2): ETGVTQSPTHLIKTRGQQVTLRCSSQSGHNTVSWYQQALGQGPQFIFQYYREEENGRGNFPPRFSGLQFPNYSSELNVNALELDDSALYLCASSLQGGYGYTFGSGTRLTVV.

The chain links TRBV7-6 to TRBJ1-4; 9 bases fit TRBD1. The V gene's germline CDR1 is SGHVS and CDR2 FNYEAQ. The CDR3 spans 14 residues. J was trimmed by 4 bases and V by 5 bases; bases with no gene match: 2. The CDR3 bases are TGTGCCAGCAGCAAGGACAGGGGTAATGAAAAACTGTTTTTT. Translating it yields CASSKDRGNEKLFF.

The J gene is TRBJ1-5, the V gene TRBV3-1 (or the pseudogene TRBV3-2), with a possible D match to TRBD1 (5 bases). The CDR3 loop spans 15 amino acids. V was shortened by 1 base and J by 1 base, with 8 bases between the two germline ends. Germline-derived CDR1 and CDR2 are LGHDT and YNNKEL (reference sequence). The CDR3 reads CASSQGRGSNQPQHF. CDR3 in DNA: TGTGCCAGCAGCCAAGGTCGGGGGAGCAATCAGCCCCAGCATTTT.

A note on this clone: A read error may account for a junction end that differs from germline. J is TRBJ2-5 and V is TRBV2; 7 nucleotides match TRBD1. Per the germline V gene, CDR1 is SNHLY and CDR2 is FYNNEI. CDR3 length: 11 residues. The CDR3 is CASSEIGGAHF. DNA of the CDR3: TGTGCCAGCAGTGAGATAGGGGGCGCGCACTTC. Drawing the rest from reference TRBV2 and TRBJ2-5, the complete variable domain is EPEVTQTPSHQVTQMGQEVILRCVPISNHLYFYWYRQILGQKVEFLVSFYNNEISEKSEIFDDQFSVERPDGSNFTLKIRSTKLEDSAMYFCASSEIGGAHFGPGTRLLVL.

CDR3 sequence: CASSLGLITDTQYF. The CDR3 bases are TGTGCCAGCAGTCTCGGACTTATCACAGATACGCAGTATTTT. This chain joins TRBV6-5 and TRBJ2-3; TRBD2 is a possible D gene (5 bases). This CDR3 region has 14 residues. Deletions cut 5 bases from V and 2 bases from J, with 11 bases between. Germline V CDR1 and CDR2: MNHEY, SVGAGI.

The chain uses TRBV7-2 and TRBJ1-6; 10 bases are shared with TRBD1. V shed 4 bases and J 4 bases; nucleotides not matched to a gene: 4. Germline-derived CDR1 and CDR2 are SGHTA and FQGNSA. This CDR3 is built from 16 residues. CDR3 protein: CASSSPGQGYNSPLHF. CDR3 bases: TGTGCCAGCAGCTCACCGGGACAGGGGTATAATTCACCCCTCCACTTT.

This chain uses TRBV4-2 with TRBJ2-1; D not resolved. With 0 bases removed from V and 7 bases from J, the gap between germline ends came to 7 bases. Looked up from germline, CDR1 is LGHNA and CDR2 is YNFKEQ. The CDR3 length is 13 residues. The chain's CDR3 is CASSQDWANEQFF. The CDR3 region has the DNA TGTGCCAGCAGCCAAGACTGGGCTAATGAGCAGTTCTTC.

Of note for this clone: This same CDR3 is encoded by further DNA sequences in the sample. The genes are TRBV6-4 and TRBJ2-1; 16 bases are shared with TRBD2. Germline V gene lookup returns CDR1 MRHNA and CDR2 SNTAGT. The junction had 2 bases not matched to a gene; V was cut back by 6 bases and J by 0 bases. The CDR3 spans 17 residues. The CDR3 spells CASSGTSGRGSYNEQFF. Here the CDR3 DNA reads TGTGCCAGCAGCGGGACTAGCGGGAGGGGCTCCTACAATGAGCAGTTCTTC.

This clone was detected once. The chain uses TRBV10-3 and TRBJ2-3; D perhaps matches TRBD2 (6 bases). V gave up 6 bases and J gave up 0 bases, with 13 bases separating them. The CDR3 loop spans 15 amino acids. Germline CDR1 is ENHRY and CDR2 is SYGVKD. The CDR3 reads CAIRSERVSTDTQYF. CDR3 coding DNA: TGTGCCATCAGGAGTGAGCGGGTTAGCACAGATACGCAGTATTTT.

The chain joins TRBV5-4 to TRBJ1-2; perhaps TRBD1 as D (6 bases). Per germline, CDR1 SGHNT and CDR2 YYREEE (reference sequence). The CDR3 runs to 14 residues. Trimming took 6 bases from V and 3 from J, leaving 15 bases between them. In DNA form, the CDR3 reads TGTGCCAGCACCAAAGGGGGGGCCGACTATGGCTACACCTTC. Translation: CASTKGGADYGYTF.

This clone has a single count. V usage is TRBV6-2 or TRBV6-3 and J usage is TRBJ2-4, with D perhaps matching TRBD1 (7 bases). Looked up from germline, CDR1 is MNHEY and CDR2 is SVGEGT. Deletions cut 6 bases from V and 3 bases from J, with 15 bases between. The CDR3 runs to 15 residues. The CDR3 sequence: CASSSTGRNKNIQYF. The DNA of the CDR3 is TGTGCCAGCAGCTCGACAGGGAGGAACAAAAACATTCAGTACTTC.

This clone turned up a few times. The CDR3: CASSRGFSMNTEAFF. The CDR3 region has the DNA TGCGCCAGCAGCCGGGGCTTCAGCATGAACACTGAAGCTTTCTTT. The J gene is TRBJ1-1, the V gene TRBV4-1; a weak D match, TRBD1 (5 bases). The CDR3 is 15 residues long. Trimming removed 4 bases at V and 0 bases at J, with 12 bases between. Germline CDR1 MGHRA, CDR2 YSYEKL.

This clone turned up a few times. V and J are TRBV12-3 or TRBV12-4 and TRBJ1-2, with D unresolved. With 6 bases removed from V and 4 bases from J, the gap between germline ends came to 9 bases. The CDR3 runs to 12 residues. The CDR3 DNA reads TGTGCCAGCAGGAGTGGGCCCTATGGCTACACCTTC. It translates to CASRSGPYGYTF.

The chain joins TRBV2 to TRBJ2-5; unclear D gene. The germline V gene encodes CDR1 SNHLY and CDR2 FYNNEI. Trimming pared 8 bases from V and 2 bases from J, leaving 9 bases between. This CDR3 comprises 12 residues. The CDR3: CASRTDQETQYF. DNA for the CDR3: TGTGCCAGCCGAACAGATCAAGAGACCCAGTACTTC.

This clone showed up just a few times. V usage is TRBV6-5 and J usage is TRBJ2-1, with D possibly TRBD2 on 5 matching bases. Deletions cut 8 bases from V and 0 bases from J, with 8 bases between. CDR3 size: 13 residues. The V gene's germline CDR1 is MNHEY and CDR2 SVGAGI. Written as DNA, the CDR3 is TGTGCCAGCGGACTGGCCTCCTACAATGAGCAGTTCTTC. Its protein product is CASGLASYNEQFF.

This clone is a singleton in its sample. The chain employs TRBV29-1 and TRBJ1-1, with D maybe TRBD1 (5 bases). V gave up 7 bases and J gave up 0 bases, with 15 bases separating them. The CDR3 spans 14 residues. Germline loops: CDR1 SQVTM, CDR2 ANQGSEA. Here the CDR3 reads CSGGGVRVNTEAFF. CDR3 in DNA: TGCAGCGGTGGGGGGGTCAGGGTGAACACTGAAGCTTTCTTT.

The chain recombines TRBV9 with TRBJ2-2, with D possibly being TRBD2 (6 bases). This CDR3 has 15 amino acids. V lost 3 bases and J lost 5, with 14 bases in between. Looked up from germline, CDR1 is SGDLS and CDR2 is YYNGEE. This CDR3 reads CASSALVGGTGELFF. The CDR3 DNA reads as TGTGCCAGCAGCGCACTAGTGGGAGGTACCGGGGAGCTGTTTTTT. Using reference TRBV9 and TRBJ2-2 for the parts outside the CDR3, the full variable domain is DSGVTQTPKHLITATGQRVTLRCSPRSGDLSVYWYQQSLDQGLQFLIQYYNGEERAKGNILERFSAQQFPDLHSELNLSSLELGDSALYFCASSALVGGTGELFFGEGSRLTVL.

The V call is TRBV15, the J call TRBJ1-6; 8 bases agree with TRBD1. Trimming removed 1 base from V and 0 bases from J; junction bases left unmatched: 2. Germline V gene data show CDR1 as LNHNV and CDR2 as YYDKDF (reference sequence). The CDR3 consists of 17 residues. This CDR3 is CATSRGTGSSYNSPLHF. The CDR3 region has the DNA TGTGCCACCAGCAGAGGGACAGGGAGCTCCTATAATTCACCCCTCCACTTT.

This clone was seen a single time. The V and J genes are TRBV5-1 and TRBJ2-1; 8 nucleotides line up with TRBD2. This CDR3 spans 16 amino acids. Trimming cost V 1 base and J 8 bases; bases outside gene matches: 11. Germline V CDR1 and CDR2: SGHRS, YFSETQ. The CDR3 DNA reads TGCGCCAGCAGCTTGTTTGCGGGGGGCGTACCGGATGAGCAGTTCTTC. This translates into CASSLFAGGVPDEQFF.

The rearrangement joins TRBV30 to TRBJ2-2; possible D gene TRBD1, 6 bases. Germline V lookup: CDR1 GTSNPN, CDR2 SVGIG (reference sequence). This CDR3 spans 12 amino acids. Trimming stripped 2 bases from V and 6 bases from J, with 7 bases between. CDR3 sequence (DNA): TGTGCCTGGAGTAACAGGGCCGGGGAGCTGTTTTTT. It is translated as CAWSNRAGELFF.

The V and J genes are TRBV27 and TRBJ1-2, with D uncertain. V was trimmed by 3 bases and J by 5 bases, leaving 16 bases between them. This CDR3 contains 15 residues. Germline V gene sequence: CDR1 MNHEY, CDR2 SMNVEV (reference sequence). The CDR3 protein is CASSLADPGSYGYTF. The CDR3 DNA reads TGTGCCAGCAGTTTGGCCGATCCGGGGTCTTATGGCTACACCTTC.

J is TRBJ1-1 and V is TRBV18; 7 positions agree with TRBD1. CDR1 and CDR2 from the germline V gene are KGHSH and LQKENI. This CDR3 comprises 14 residues. The V gene end was trimmed by 6 bases and the J gene end by 1 base; junction bases not matched to a gene: 5. CDR3 bases: TGTGCCAGCTCGGATCAGGGGGAGAACACTGAAGCTTTCTTT. Translated: CASSDQGENTEAFF.